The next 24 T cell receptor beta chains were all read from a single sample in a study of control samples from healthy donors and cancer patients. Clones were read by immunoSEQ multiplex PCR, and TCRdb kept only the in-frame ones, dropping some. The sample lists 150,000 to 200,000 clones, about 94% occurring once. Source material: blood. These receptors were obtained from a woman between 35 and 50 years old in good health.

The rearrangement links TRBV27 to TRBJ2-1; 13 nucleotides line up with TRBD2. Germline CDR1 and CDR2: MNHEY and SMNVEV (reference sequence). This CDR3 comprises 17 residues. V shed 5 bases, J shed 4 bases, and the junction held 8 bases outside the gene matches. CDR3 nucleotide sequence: TGTGCCAGCAGTGCACGGACTAGCGGGAGCCTTTACAATGAGCAGTTCTTC. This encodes CASSARTSGSLYNEQFF.

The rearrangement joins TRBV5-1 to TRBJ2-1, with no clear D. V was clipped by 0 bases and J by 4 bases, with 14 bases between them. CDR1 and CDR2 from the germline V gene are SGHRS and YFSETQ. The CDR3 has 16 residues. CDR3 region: CASSLDGPSGYNEQFF. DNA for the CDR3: TGCGCCAGCAGCTTGGACGGACCCTCGGGTTACAATGAGCAGTTCTTC. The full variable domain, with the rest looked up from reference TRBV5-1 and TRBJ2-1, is KAGVTQTPRYLIKTRGQQVTLSCSPISGHRSVSWYQQTPGQGLQFLFEYFSETQRNKGNFPGRFSGRQFSNSRSEMNVSTLELGDSALYLCASSLDGPSGYNEQFFGPGTRLTVL.

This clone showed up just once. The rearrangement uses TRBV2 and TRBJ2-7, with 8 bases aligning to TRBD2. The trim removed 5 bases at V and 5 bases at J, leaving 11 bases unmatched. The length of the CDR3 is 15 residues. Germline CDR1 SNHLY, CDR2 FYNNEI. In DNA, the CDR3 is TGTGCCAGCAGTCGACTAGCGCGAGGAGCTCACGAGCAGTACTTC. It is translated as CASSRLARGAHEQYF.

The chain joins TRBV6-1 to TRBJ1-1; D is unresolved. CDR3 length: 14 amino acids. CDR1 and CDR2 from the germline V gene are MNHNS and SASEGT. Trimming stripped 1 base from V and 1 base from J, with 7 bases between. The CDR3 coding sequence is TGTGCCAGCAGTGAAGGGGCACCGAACACTGAAGCTTTCTTT. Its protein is CASSEGAPNTEAFF.

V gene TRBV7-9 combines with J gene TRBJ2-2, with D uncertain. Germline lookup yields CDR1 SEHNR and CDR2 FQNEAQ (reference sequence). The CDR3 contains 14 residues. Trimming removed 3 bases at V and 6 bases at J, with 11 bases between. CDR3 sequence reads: CASSFGDSSGELFF. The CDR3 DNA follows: TGTGCCAGCAGCTTTGGGGATTCTTCCGGGGAGCTGTTTTTT.

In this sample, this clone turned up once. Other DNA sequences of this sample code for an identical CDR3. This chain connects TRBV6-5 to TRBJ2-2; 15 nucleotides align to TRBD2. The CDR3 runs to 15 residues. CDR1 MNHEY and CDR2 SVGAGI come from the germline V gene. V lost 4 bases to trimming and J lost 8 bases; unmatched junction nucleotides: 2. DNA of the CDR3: TGTGCCAGCAGTTGGACTAGCGGGGGGGCTGGGGAGCTGTTTTTT. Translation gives CASSWTSGGAGELFF.

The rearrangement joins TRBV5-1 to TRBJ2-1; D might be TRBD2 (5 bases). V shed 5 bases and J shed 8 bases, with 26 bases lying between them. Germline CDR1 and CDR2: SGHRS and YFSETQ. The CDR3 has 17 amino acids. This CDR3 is CASSLATTSGPGDEQFF. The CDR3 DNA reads TGCGCCAGCAGTTTAGCCACGACGAGCGGTCCTGGGGATGAGCAGTTCTTC.

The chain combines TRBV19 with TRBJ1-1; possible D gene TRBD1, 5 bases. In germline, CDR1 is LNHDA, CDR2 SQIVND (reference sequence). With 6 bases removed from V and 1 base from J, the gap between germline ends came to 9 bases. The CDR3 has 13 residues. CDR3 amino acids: CASSQGRNTEAFF. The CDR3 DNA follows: TGTGCCAGTAGCCAGGGAAGGAACACTGAAGCTTTCTTT.

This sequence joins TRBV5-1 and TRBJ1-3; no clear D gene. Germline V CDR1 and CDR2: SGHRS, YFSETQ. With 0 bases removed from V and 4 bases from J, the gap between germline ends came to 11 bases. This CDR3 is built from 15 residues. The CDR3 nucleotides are TGCGCCAGCAGCTTGGAAGAGTCCGCCGGAAACACCATATATTTT. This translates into CASSLEESAGNTIYF.

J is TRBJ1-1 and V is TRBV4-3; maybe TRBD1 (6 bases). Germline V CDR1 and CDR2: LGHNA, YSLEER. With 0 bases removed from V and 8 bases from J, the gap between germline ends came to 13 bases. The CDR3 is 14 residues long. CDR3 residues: CASSQEVGGGEAFF. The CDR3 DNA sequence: TGCGCCAGCAGCCAAGAAGTGGGCGGGGGCGAAGCTTTCTTT.

CDR3 DNA sequence: TGTGCCAGCAGCGGAGATCTCGGGACTAGCGGGGTAGCGCAGTATTTT. This translates into CASSGDLGTSGVAQYF. This chain uses TRBV9 with TRBJ2-3; 13 bases map to TRBD2. Per the germline V gene, CDR1 is SGDLS and CDR2 is YYNGEE. This CDR3 is built from 16 residues. After removal of 3 bases from V and 10 bases from J, the junction contained 11 bases not matched to a gene. Using reference TRBV9 and TRBJ2-3 for the parts outside the CDR3, the full variable domain is DSGVTQTPKHLITATGQRVTLRCSPRSGDLSVYWYQQSLDQGLQFLIQYYNGEERAKGNILERFSAQQFPDLHSELNLSSLELGDSALYFCASSGDLGTSGVAQYFGPGTRLTVL.

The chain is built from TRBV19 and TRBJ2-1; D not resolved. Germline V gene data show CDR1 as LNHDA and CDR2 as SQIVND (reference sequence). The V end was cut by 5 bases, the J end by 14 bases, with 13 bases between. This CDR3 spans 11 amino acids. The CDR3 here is CASSGPASKFF. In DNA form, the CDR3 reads TGTGCCAGTAGTGGTCCAGCATCCAAGTTCTTC.

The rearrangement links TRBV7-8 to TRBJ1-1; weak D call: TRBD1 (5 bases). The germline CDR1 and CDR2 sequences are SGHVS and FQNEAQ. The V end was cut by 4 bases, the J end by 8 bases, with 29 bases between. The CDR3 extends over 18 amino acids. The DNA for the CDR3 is TGTGCCAGCAGCTCTAGAGGGACCCGGGTTTTTACGGGAGCCGAAGCTTTCTTT. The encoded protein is CASSSRGTRVFTGAEAFF.

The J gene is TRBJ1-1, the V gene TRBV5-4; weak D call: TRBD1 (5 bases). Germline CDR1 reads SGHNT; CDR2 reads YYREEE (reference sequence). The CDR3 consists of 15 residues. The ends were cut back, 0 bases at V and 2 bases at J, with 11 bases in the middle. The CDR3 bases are TGTGCCAGCAGCTTGGAGGCAGGGAGAAACACTGAAGCTTTCTTT. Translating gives CASSLEAGRNTEAFF.

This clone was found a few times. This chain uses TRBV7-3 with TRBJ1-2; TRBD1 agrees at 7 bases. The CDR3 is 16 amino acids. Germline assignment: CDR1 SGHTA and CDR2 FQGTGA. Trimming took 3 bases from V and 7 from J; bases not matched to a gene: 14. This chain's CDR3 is CASSFGGDRVVSGYTF. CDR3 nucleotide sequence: TGTGCCAGCAGCTTTGGCGGTGACAGGGTGGTGTCTGGCTACACCTTC.

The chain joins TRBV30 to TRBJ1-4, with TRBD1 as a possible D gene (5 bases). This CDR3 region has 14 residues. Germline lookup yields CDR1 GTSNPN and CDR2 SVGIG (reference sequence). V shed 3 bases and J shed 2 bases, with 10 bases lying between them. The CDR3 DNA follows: TGTGCCTGGAGGGTCCCAGGGACTAATGAAAAACTGTTTTTT. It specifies CAWRVPGTNEKLFF.

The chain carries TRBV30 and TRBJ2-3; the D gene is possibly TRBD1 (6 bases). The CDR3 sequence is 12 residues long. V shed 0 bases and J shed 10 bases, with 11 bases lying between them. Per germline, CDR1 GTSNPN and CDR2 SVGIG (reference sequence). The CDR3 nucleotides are TGTGCCTGGAGTGTACGTCAGGGGTCGCAGTATTTT. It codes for CAWSVRQGSQYF.

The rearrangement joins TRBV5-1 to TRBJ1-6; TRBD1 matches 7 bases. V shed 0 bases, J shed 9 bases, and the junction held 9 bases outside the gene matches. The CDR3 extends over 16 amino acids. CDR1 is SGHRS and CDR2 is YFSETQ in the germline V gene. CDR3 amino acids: CASSLATGRMGSPLHF. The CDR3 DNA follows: TGCGCCAGCAGCTTGGCGACAGGGAGAATGGGTTCACCCCTCCACTTT.

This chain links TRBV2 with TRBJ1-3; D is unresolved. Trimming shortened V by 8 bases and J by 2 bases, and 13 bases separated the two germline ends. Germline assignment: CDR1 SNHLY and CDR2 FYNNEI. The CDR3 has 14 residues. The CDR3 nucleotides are TGTGCCAGCCGACGGACCGTAACTGGAAACACCATATATTTT. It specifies CASRRTVTGNTIYF.

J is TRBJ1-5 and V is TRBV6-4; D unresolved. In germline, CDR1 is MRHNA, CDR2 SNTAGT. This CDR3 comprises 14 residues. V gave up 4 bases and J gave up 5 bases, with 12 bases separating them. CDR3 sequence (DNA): TGTGCCAGCAGTGTTGAGGGTGGGTATCAGCCCCAGCATTTT. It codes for CASSVEGGYQPQHF.

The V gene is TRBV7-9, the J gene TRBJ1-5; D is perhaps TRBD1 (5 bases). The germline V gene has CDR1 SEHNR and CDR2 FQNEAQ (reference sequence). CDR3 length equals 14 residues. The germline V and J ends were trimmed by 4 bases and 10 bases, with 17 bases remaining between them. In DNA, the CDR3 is TGTGCCAGCAGCTCTGGGGCCCAAGTCGAACCCCAGCATTTT. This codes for CASSSGAQVEPQHF.

The CDR3 spells CASSQGAGYTF. The CDR3 DNA follows: TGTGCCAGCAGCCAGGGGGCTGGCTACACCTTC. The J gene is TRBJ1-2, the V gene TRBV3-1 (or the pseudogene TRBV3-2); possible D gene TRBD1, 6 bases. Trimming took 3 bases from V and 7 from J, leaving 6 bases between them. There are 11 residues in the CDR3. CDR1 is LGHDT, CDR2 YNNKEL, per germline (reference sequence).

The CDR3 spells CATRRDSNQPQHF. CDR3 nucleotides: TGTGCCACCCGCCGGGATAGCAATCAGCCCCAGCATTTT. The V call is TRBV6-6, the J call TRBJ1-5; D is ambiguous. Trimming left V 10 bases short and J 0 bases short, with 10 bases between. CDR1 and CDR2 (germline): MNHNY, SVGAGI (reference sequence). This CDR3 has 13 residues.

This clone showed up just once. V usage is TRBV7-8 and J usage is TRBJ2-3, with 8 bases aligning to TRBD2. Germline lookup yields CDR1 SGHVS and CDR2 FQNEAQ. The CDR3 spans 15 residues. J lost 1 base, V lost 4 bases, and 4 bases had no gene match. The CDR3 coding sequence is TGTGCCAGCAGCTCTTTGACTAGCGGCACAGATACGCAGTATTTT. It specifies CASSSLTSGTDTQYF.